This T cell receptor (beta chain) was identified in a study of cytomegalovirus exposure and HLA in healthy donors. Study outcomes and limitations: Earlier analysis yielded a pattern in which most TCR beta V segments were productive about 90% or about 30% of the time. Immune exposure information available was restricted to CMV serostatus.

The PCR was carried out with 60 Vbeta primers and 13 Jbeta primers. Sequenced by immunoSEQ multiplex PCR; TCRdb stores in-frame clones only, minus some. In the table there are approximately 130,000 clones, 8.5% to 9% of which are singletons. The CDR3 runs 15 residues. Germline CDR1 SEHNR, CDR2 FQNEAQ (reference sequence). Trimming removed 4 bases from V and 5 bases from J; junction bases left unmatched: 7. Only a few counts were recorded for this clone. Its specificity is unknown. This receptor was obtained from a woman in her forties in good health and CMV-seropositive. The J gene is TRBJ1-4, the V gene TRBV7-9, with 7 bases aligning to TRBD1. Sequencing input: PBMCs. CDR3 DNA sequence: TGTGCCAGCAGCTCCGAGGGACAGCTCAATGAAAAACTGTTTTTT. Protein: CASSSEGQLNEKLFF.